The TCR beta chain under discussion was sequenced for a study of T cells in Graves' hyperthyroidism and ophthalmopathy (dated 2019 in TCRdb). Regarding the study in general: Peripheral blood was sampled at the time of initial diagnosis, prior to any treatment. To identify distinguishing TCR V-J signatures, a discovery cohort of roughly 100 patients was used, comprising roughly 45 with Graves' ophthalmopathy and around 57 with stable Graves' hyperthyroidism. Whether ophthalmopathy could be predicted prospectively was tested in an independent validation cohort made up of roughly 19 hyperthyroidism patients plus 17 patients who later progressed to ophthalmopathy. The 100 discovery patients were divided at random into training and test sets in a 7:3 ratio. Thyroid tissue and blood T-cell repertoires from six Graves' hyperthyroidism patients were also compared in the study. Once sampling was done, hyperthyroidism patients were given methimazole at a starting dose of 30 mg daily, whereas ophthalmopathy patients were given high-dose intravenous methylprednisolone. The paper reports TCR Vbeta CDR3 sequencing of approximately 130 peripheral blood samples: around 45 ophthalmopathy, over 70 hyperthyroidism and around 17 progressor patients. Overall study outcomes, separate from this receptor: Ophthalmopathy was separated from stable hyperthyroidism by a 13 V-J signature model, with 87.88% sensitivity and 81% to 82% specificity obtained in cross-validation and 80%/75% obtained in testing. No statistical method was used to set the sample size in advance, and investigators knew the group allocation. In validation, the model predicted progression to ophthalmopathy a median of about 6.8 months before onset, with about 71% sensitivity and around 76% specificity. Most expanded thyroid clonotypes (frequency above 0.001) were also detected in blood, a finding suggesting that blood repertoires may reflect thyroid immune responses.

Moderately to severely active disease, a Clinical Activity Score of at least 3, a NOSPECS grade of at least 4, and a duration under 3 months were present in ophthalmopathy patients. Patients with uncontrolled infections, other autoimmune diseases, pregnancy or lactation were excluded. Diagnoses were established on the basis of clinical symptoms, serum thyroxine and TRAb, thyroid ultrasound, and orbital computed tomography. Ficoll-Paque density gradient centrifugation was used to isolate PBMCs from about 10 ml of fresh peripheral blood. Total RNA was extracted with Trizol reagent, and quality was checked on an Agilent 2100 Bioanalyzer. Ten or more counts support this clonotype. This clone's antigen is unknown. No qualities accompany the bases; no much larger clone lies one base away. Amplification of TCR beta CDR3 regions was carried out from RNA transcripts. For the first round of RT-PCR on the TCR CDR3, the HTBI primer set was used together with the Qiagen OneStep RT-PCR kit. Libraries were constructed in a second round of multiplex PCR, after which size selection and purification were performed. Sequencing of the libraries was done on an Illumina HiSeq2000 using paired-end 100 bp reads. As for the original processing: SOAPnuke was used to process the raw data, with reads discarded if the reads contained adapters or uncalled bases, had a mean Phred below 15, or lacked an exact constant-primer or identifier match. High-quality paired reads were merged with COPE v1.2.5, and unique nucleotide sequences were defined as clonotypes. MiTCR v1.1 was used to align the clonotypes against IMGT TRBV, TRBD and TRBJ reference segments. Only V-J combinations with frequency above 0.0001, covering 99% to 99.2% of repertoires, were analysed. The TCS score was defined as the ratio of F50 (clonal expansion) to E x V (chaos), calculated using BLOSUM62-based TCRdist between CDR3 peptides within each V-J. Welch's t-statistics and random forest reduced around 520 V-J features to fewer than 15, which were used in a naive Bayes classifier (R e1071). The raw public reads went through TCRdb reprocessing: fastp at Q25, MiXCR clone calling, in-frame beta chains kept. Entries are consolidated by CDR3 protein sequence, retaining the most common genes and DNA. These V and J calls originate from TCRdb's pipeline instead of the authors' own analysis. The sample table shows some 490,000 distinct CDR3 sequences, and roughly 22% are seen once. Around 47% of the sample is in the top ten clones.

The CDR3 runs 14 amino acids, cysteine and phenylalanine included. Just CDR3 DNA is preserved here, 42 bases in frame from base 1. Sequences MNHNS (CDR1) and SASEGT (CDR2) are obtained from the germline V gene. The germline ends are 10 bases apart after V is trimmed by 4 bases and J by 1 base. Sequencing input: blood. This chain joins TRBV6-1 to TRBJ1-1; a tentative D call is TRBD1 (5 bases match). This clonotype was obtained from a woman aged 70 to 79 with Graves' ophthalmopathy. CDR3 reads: CASSGGTKNTEAFF. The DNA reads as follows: TGTGCCAGCAGTGGGGGCACGAAGAACACTGAAGCTTTCTTT.